What follows is one TCR beta chain and its context. Its cognate antigen is unknown. Each CDR3 protein is one row after TCRdb ran MiXCR on the reads. The table records around 200,000 distinct CDR3 sequences, around two fifths of them present only once. This sample was included in a study of T cell repertoires in cytomegalovirus infection. As for the study in general: CMV infection and matching HLA type were both indicated by public TCR beta signatures.

V was clipped by 2 bases and J by 5 bases, with 13 bases between them. The CDR3 has 15 amino acids. The V gene's germline CDR1 is SGHAT and CDR2 FQNNGV. Whole-study findings and limits: CMV-specific TCR beta clonotypes restricted by HLA-C dominated the ex vivo response. Pooled public TCR beta family frequency picked out CMV carriers with the relevant HLA.

The rearrangement uses TRBV11-2 and TRBJ2-1; no reliable D call. The sample here was CD8+ T cells from cultured PBMCs, taken from culture after CMV antigen stimulation. This sequence originates from a human donor in good health (CMV status not recorded). Some clones in this sample may be carry-over from other donors' samples. The CDR3 sequence: CASSLSDLTNNEQFF. CDR3 DNA: TGTGCCAGCAGCTTATCAGATCTCACCAACAATGAGCAGTTCTTC.